Detailed here is one T cell receptor (beta chain). Antigen specificity is unknown. These data originate in a study of vaccination and CD4 T cells after COVID-19. Study-wide context: The convalescents, six males and four females, included two who were Hispanic. Taking of post-vaccine samples occurred a median approximately 67 days after dose two (range 14 to 241).

The CDR3 consists of 13 residues. Germline loops: CDR1 GTSNPN, CDR2 SVGIG (reference sequence). V was cut by 3 bases and J by 8 bases, with 11 bases left in between. Cultured CD4+ T-cell DNA underwent Oncomine TCR Beta short-read sequencing. Extraction of genomic DNA was performed on cultured CD4+ T cells. TCRdb fed the PCR reads into MiXCR, producing one record per CDR3 protein. The sample has some 19,000 distinct CDR3 sequences, nearly 55% seen once; the top ten hold 5.5% to 7%. Specified treatment: approximately 9-day PBMC culture with coronavirus spike peptide pools or control peptides (ViraFEST assay). After expanding antigen-specific T cells with peptide pools, ViraFEST sequenced their TCRs.

This receptor was obtained from a human donor who had recovered from COVID-19. Sequencing was performed on CD4+ T cells from blood, cultured in vitro. The chain combines TRBV30 with TRBJ1-6, with no clear D. CDR3 nucleotides: TGTGCCTGGAGCGAGGGAGGTGATTCACCCCTCCACTTT. This translates into CAWSEGGDSPLHF.